The 16 T cell receptor beta chains below come from one sample, sequenced in a study of shared clonotypes between healthy human individuals. Sequenced by immunoSEQ multiplex PCR; TCRdb stores in-frame clones only, minus some. The top ten hold 0.55% to 0.7% of the sample, which has more than 900,000 clones, approximately 80% seen once. Sequencing was done on a sample of memory CD4+ T cells from PBMCs. Noted subset: CD45RA-negative fraction. These receptors all come from a man aged 18 to 30 in good health. Some clones in this sample may be carry-over from other donors' samples.

The V gene is TRBV10-3, the J gene TRBJ2-2; a possible D gene is TRBD1 (5 bases). V lost 0 bases and J 5 bases, leaving 10 bases between the germline ends. This CDR3 has 15 residues. In germline, CDR1 is ENHRY, CDR2 SYGVKD. Written as DNA, the CDR3 is TGTGCCATCAGTGAGTCGACAGCCTCTACCGGGGAGCTGTTTTTT. Amino acid sequence: CAISESTASTGELFF.

The CDR3 sequence: CASSQRGKEQYF. The CDR3 nucleotides read TGCGCCAGCTCTCAGCGGGGCAAGGAGCAGTACTTC. The chain couples TRBV10-2 to TRBJ2-7; the match to TRBD2 covers 7 bases. The CDR3 extends over 12 amino acids. V lost 8 bases to trimming and J lost 7 bases; unmatched junction nucleotides: 8. Per germline, CDR1 WSHSY and CDR2 SAAADI.

This chain uses TRBV7-9 with TRBJ1-1, with a weak D call TRBD1 (6 bases). The germline V gene has CDR1 SEHNR and CDR2 FQNEAQ (reference sequence). The length of the CDR3 is 16 residues. Trimming took 3 bases from V and 5 from J, leaving 19 bases between them. The CDR3 region has the DNA TGTGCCAGCAGCTTTGGGCAGGGGCCCCTTGGGACTGAAGCTTTCTTT. Its protein product is CASSFGQGPLGTEAFF. The whole variable domain, remainder taken from reference TRBV7-9 and TRBJ1-1, is DTGVSQNPRHKITKRGQNVTFRCDPISEHNRLYWYRQTLGQGPEFLTYFQNEAQLEKSRLLSDRFSAERPKGSFSTLEIQRTEQGDSAMYLCASSFGQGPLGTEAFFGQGTRLTVV.

Only a few counts were recorded for this clone. The chain combines TRBV10-3 with TRBJ1-1; the D is unclear. Germline CDR1 and CDR2: ENHRY and SYGVKD. Trimming removed 8 bases from V and 1 base from J, with 8 bases in between. CDR3 length: 12 residues. CDR3 region: CAIGRSNTEAFF. As DNA, the CDR3 is TGTGCCATCGGACGGTCGAACACTGAAGCTTTCTTT.

This clone was counted a few times. The chain recombines TRBV5-1 with TRBJ1-6; 7 bases are a match to TRBD1. Germline CDR1 is SGHRS and CDR2 is YFSETQ. V shed 2 bases, J shed 10 bases, and the junction held 6 bases outside the gene matches. The CDR3 contains 14 residues. In nucleotides, the CDR3 is TGCGCCAGCAGCTTTACAGGGGAGCGATCACCCCTCCACTTT. Residues: CASSFTGERSPLHF.

The J gene is TRBJ2-2, the V gene TRBV4-3, with D perhaps matching TRBD2 (5 bases). Trimming took off 3 bases at V and 1 base at J, with 6 bases between the two ends. Per germline, CDR1 LGHNA and CDR2 YSLEER. The CDR3 covers 14 residues. The CDR3 DNA follows: TGCGCCAGCAGCCACCGGGAGAACACCGGGGAGCTGTTTTTT. Translating gives CASSHRENTGELFF.

The gene calls are TRBV2 and TRBJ2-3; a possible D gene is TRBD2 (5 bases). Germline-derived CDR1 and CDR2 are SNHLY and FYNNEI. Trimming pared 4 bases from V and 3 bases from J, leaving 11 bases between. The CDR3 contains 14 residues. The CDR3 DNA is TGTGCCAGCAGTGGGTTAGCGAGTACAGATACGCAGTATTTT. This gives the protein CASSGLASTDTQYF.

The rearrangement links TRBV2 to TRBJ1-3, with D uncertain. CDR1 is SNHLY, CDR2 FYNNEI, per germline. V was cut by 6 bases and J by 2 bases, with 11 bases left in between. This CDR3 is 14 amino acids long. The CDR3 coding sequence is TGTGCCAGCAGGACCCAGCGAACTGGAAACACCATATATTTT. Amino acid sequence: CASRTQRTGNTIYF. The whole variable domain, filled in from reference TRBV2 and TRBJ1-3, reads EPEVTQTPSHQVTQMGQEVILRCVPISNHLYFYWYRQILGQKVEFLVSFYNNEISEKSEIFDDQFSVERPDGSNFTLKIRSTKLEDSAMYFCASRTQRTGNTIYFGEGSWLTVV.

The gene calls are TRBV5-8 and TRBJ2-5; 8 positions agree with TRBD2. The CDR3 contains 15 residues. Germline CDR1 SGHTS, CDR2 YDEGEE. J gave up 5 bases and V 3 bases, and 9 bases lay outside the gene matches. For the CDR3, the DNA is TGTGCCAGCAGCTCGCCAGGACTAGCCCAGGAGACCCAGTACTTC. Residues: CASSSPGLAQETQYF.

The CDR3 DNA is TGTGCCGCCTTAGGGGTGGAGAACACTGAAGCTTTCTTT. This gives the protein CAALGVENTEAFF. J is TRBJ1-1 and V is TRBV10-3; D possibly corresponds to TRBD1 (5 bases). Germline V gene sequence: CDR1 ENHRY, CDR2 SYGVKD. V lost 11 bases, J lost 1 base, and 14 bases lay in between. The CDR3 spans 13 residues.

The chain has TRBV29-1 and TRBJ2-1, with D perhaps matching TRBD1 (6 bases). The CDR3 sequence is 14 residues long. Trimming took 6 bases from V and 7 from J, leaving 19 bases between them. CDR1 is SQVTM, CDR2 ANQGSEA, per germline. CDR3 nucleotides: TGCAGCGTGGCCAGGACAGCCCTTGGGAATGAGCAGTTCTTC. Translating it yields CSVARTALGNEQFF.

The V gene is TRBV10-3, the J gene TRBJ2-5; TRBD2 matches at 10 bases. This CDR3 is 15 amino acids long. V was clipped by 10 bases and J by 3 bases; unmatched bases: 11. The V gene's germline CDR1 is ENHRY and CDR2 SYGVKD. The CDR3 here is CATQGQRGGKETQYF. Here the CDR3 DNA reads TGTGCCACCCAGGGCCAGCGGGGGGGAAAAGAGACCCAGTACTTC.

In its sample, this clone was seen once. This chain uses TRBV6-1 with TRBJ2-3; TRBD2 matches at 8 bases. The CDR3 covers 15 residues. The trim removed 0 bases at V and 4 bases at J, leaving 3 bases unmatched. Germline V lookup: CDR1 MNHNS, CDR2 SASEGT. This chain's CDR3 is CASSEALAGSDTQYF. The CDR3, as DNA: TGTGCCAGCAGTGAAGCCCTAGCGGGTTCAGATACGCAGTATTTT.

The chain recombines TRBV7-2 with TRBJ1-1; 9 nucleotides line up with TRBD1. The J segment lost 1 base and the V segment lost 2 bases, leaving 8 bases of the junction unmatched. Germline assignment: CDR1 SGHTA and CDR2 FQGNSA. The CDR3 contains 17 residues. The chain's CDR3 is CASSLRGAGQGNTEAFF. The CDR3 nucleotides read TGTGCCAGCAGCTTAAGGGGCGCGGGACAGGGGAACACTGAAGCTTTCTTT.

The chain carries TRBV18 and TRBJ1-2; D gene unclear. The CDR3 is 15 amino acids. Trimming shortened V by 3 bases and J by 4 bases, and 15 bases separated the two germline ends. Germline V lookup: CDR1 KGHSH, CDR2 LQKENI. CDR3 in amino acids: CASSPASDTSYGYTF. The CDR3 DNA reads as TGTGCCAGCTCACCCGCCTCAGACACAAGCTATGGCTACACCTTC.

This sequence joins TRBV18 and TRBJ1-2; 8 bases are shared with TRBD1. This CDR3 is 16 amino acids long. The germline gives CDR1 KGHSH, CDR2 LQKENI. Losses at the gene ends were 2 bases for V and 0 bases for J; bases not matched to a gene: 5. The CDR3 DNA reads TGTGCCAGCTCACCAGGGGACAGGCCTGCTAACTATGGCTACACCTTC. Its protein product is CASSPGDRPANYGYTF.